What follows are 11 T cell receptor beta chains derived from one specimen sequenced in a study of T-cell reconstitution after alpha-beta-depleted transplantation in children. Unique molecular identifiers were incorporated into the prepared TCRbeta library. MiXCR, run by TCRdb on the PCR reads, gives a single entry per CDR3 protein. The table lists around 580,000 distinct CDR3 sequences, around 23% of them singletons. Source: PBMCs, mostly from graft donor cells, taken 360 days after TCRalphabeta/CD19-depleted stem cell transplant. All receptors come from a boy under two years old who had a stem cell transplant for acute myeloid leukemia, so the T cells may come from the graft donor.

This clonotype came up a few times. The chain combines TRBV10-2 with TRBJ1-1, with 7 bases identical to TRBD1. Trimming removed 7 bases from V and 1 base from J; junction bases left unmatched: 6. This CDR3 is built from 14 residues. From germline, CDR1 is WSHSY and CDR2 SAAADI. CDR3 DNA sequence: TGCGCCAGCATCGACAGGGTGGCGAACACTGAAGCTTTCTTT. This translates into CASIDRVANTEAFF.

This clonotype was recorded a few times. The rearrangement uses TRBV5-1 and TRBJ2-5; 8 bases map to TRBD1. With V trimmed by 0 bases and J by 2 bases, 3 bases remained unmatched. This CDR3 has 15 amino acids. Germline V gene sequence: CDR1 SGHRS, CDR2 YFSETQ. As DNA, the CDR3 is TGCGCCAGCAGCTTGGGGGACAGGCCACAAGAGACCCAGTACTTC. This translates into CASSLGDRPQETQYF.

The chain is built from TRBV6-1 and TRBJ2-5, with a tentative D call TRBD2 (6 bases). CDR1 MNHNS and CDR2 SASEGT come from the germline V gene. The CDR3 is made up of 14 amino acids. The germline V and J ends were trimmed by 9 bases and 0 bases, with 14 bases remaining between them. CDR3 residues: CASKRVAYQETQYF. CDR3 DNA: TGTGCCAGTAAGCGGGTCGCGTACCAAGAGACCCAGTACTTC.

This clonotype was seen a few times. The chain has TRBV27 and TRBJ2-3; D may be TRBD1 or TRBD2 (5 bases each). The CDR3 spans 15 residues. V shed 2 bases and J shed 6 bases, with 15 bases lying between them. Germline V gene data show CDR1 as MNHEY and CDR2 as SMNVEV (reference sequence). This chain's CDR3 is CASSLGRLGTDTQYF. The DNA of the CDR3 is TGTGCCAGCAGTTTAGGCCGCCTTGGGACGGATACGCAGTATTTT.

The chain recombines TRBV12-3 or TRBV12-4 with TRBJ2-2; a weak D match, TRBD2 (6 bases). The CDR3 spans 14 residues. Trimming cost V 2 bases and J 6 bases, with 10 bases left between them. The CDR3 sequence is CASSLRGAAGELFF. The CDR3 DNA reads TGTGCCAGCAGTTTACGCGGGGCAGCCGGGGAGCTGTTTTTT.

This clonotype was seen only a few times. The chain uses TRBV6-1 and TRBJ2-7, with D hard to call. V shed 4 bases and J shed 4 bases, with 14 bases lying between them. The CDR3 is made up of 14 amino acids. Per the germline V gene, CDR1 is MNHNS and CDR2 is SASEGT. For the CDR3, the DNA is TGTGCCAGCAGTGGAGCCCAAAGTGGATACGAGCAGTACGTC. Its protein is CASSGAQSGYEQYV.

The V and J genes are TRBV20-1 and TRBJ1-5; no reliable D call. The V end was cut by 0 bases, the J end by 3 bases, with 15 bases between. The CDR3 loop spans 16 amino acids. The V gene's germline CDR1 is DFQATT and CDR2 SNEGSKA (reference sequence). The DNA for the CDR3 is TGCAGTGCTAGAGATCCGCGTGAGAGCCTCAATCAGCCCCAGCATTTT. It codes for CSARDPRESLNQPQHF.

This clonotype has more than one count but fewer than ten. The genes are TRBV27 and TRBJ2-1, with D unclear. The ends were cut back, 4 bases at V and 9 bases at J, with 10 bases in the middle. Germline V gene sequence: CDR1 MNHEY, CDR2 SMNVEV (reference sequence). CDR3 size: 12 residues. In DNA, the CDR3 is TGTGCCAGCAGTTACTACAGAGGTGAGCAGTTCTTC. This encodes CASSYYRGEQFF.

Note on this clonotype: One base away lies a much larger clone, so this may be a sequencing read error. V usage is TRBV7-2 and J usage is TRBJ2-5, with 9 bases matching TRBD2. Germline loops: CDR1 SGHTA, CDR2 FQGNSA. The V and J ends lost 5 bases and 2 bases, in that order; junction bases with no gene match: 9. The CDR3 runs to 16 residues. The CDR3 is CASSTPGLAVQETQYF. In DNA form, the CDR3 reads TGTGCCAGCAGCACCCCGGGACTAGCAGTTCAAGAGACCCAGTACTTC. Full variable domain (rest looked up from reference TRBV7-2 and TRBJ2-5): GAGVSQSPSNKVTEKGKDVELRCDPISGHTALYWYRQSLGQGLEFLIYFQGNSAPDKSGLPSDRFSAERTGGSVSTLTIQRTQQEDSAVYLCASSTPGLAVQETQYFGPGTRLLVL.

This clonotype was seen ten or more times. The genes are TRBV12-3 or TRBV12-4 and TRBJ2-1; 14 bases map to TRBD2. Germline trimming cut 5 bases from V and 15 bases from J; bases unmatched to any gene: 12. The CDR3 runs to 15 residues. CDR3 sequence: CASSPGLAGEGALFF. CDR3 coding DNA: TGTGCCAGCAGTCCGGGACTAGCGGGGGAAGGAGCACTGTTCTTC.

Ten or more counts support this clonotype. The chain recombines TRBV5-1 with TRBJ2-1, with 11 positions matching TRBD2. The CDR3 totals 16 residues. Germline-derived CDR1 and CDR2 are SGHRS and YFSETQ. Trimming took 4 bases from V and 6 from J; bases not matched to a gene: 9. The chain's CDR3 is CASSTLAGGPINEQFF. The CDR3 DNA reads as TGCGCCAGCAGCACTTTAGCGGGGGGGCCTATCAATGAGCAGTTCTTC.